The 32 T cell receptor beta chains below were found in one sample sequenced in a study of neurological immune-mediated disorders. TCRdb re-analysed the 5' RACE reads in MiXCR, keeping a single row per CDR3 protein. The table shows 70,000 or so distinct CDR3 sequences, with 2.5% to 4% occurring only once. What was sequenced was PBMCs. The source of these receptors is a woman aged 45-59 years with multiple sclerosis.

Ten or more counts support this clonotype. This chain links TRBV12-3 or TRBV12-4 with TRBJ1-1, with 7 bases that match TRBD1. The CDR3 has 14 residues. Trimming cost V 6 bases and J 5 bases; bases outside gene matches: 9. The CDR3 DNA reads TGTGCCAGCAGCCCAGGACAGGAAAGAACTGAAGCTTTCTTT. It encodes CASSPGQERTEAFF.

This clonotype was counted at least ten times. The rearrangement uses TRBV29-1 and TRBJ2-3, with D possibly TRBD1 on 5 matching bases. The CDR3 covers 13 residues. Germline lookup yields CDR1 SQVTM and CDR2 ANQGSEA. The V end was cut by 4 bases, the J end by 4 bases, with 12 bases between. The CDR3 coding sequence is TGCAGCGTTGGCCCCCAGGGCCCAGATACGCAGTATTTT. Its translation: CSVGPQGPDTQYF.

This clonotype was recorded at least ten times. The chain carries TRBV20-1 and TRBJ1-1; tentatively, D is TRBD1 (6 bases). The germline V gene has CDR1 DFQATT and CDR2 SNEGSKA (reference sequence). This CDR3 has 14 amino acids. CDR3 residues: CRSLGAGENTEAFF. CDR3 DNA: TGCAGATCCTTGGGGGCGGGAGAGAACACTGAAGCTTTCTTT.

This clonotype was counted ten times or more. This chain joins TRBV20-1 and TRBJ1-3; tentative D call: TRBD1 (5 bases). Trimming stripped 2 bases from V and 2 bases from J, with 10 bases between. The CDR3 is 14 residues long. Germline-derived CDR1 and CDR2 are DFQATT and SNEGSKA (reference sequence). CDR3 in DNA: TGCAGTGCTAGACCCGCAGGGCCTGGAAACACCATATATTTT. It is translated as CSARPAGPGNTIYF.

There are many counts of this clonotype. The chain employs TRBV5-1 and TRBJ1-1, with 9 bases fitting TRBD1. CDR1 is SGHRS, CDR2 YFSETQ, per germline. The V and J ends lost 4 bases and 6 bases, in that order; junction bases with no gene match: 16. The length of the CDR3 is 17 residues. As DNA, the CDR3 is TGCGCCAGCAGCGTCATGGGACAGGGCGGGTTAAGCGCTGAAGCTTTCTTT. Translated, it gives CASSVMGQGGLSAEAFF.

This clonotype was seen many times. The chain uses TRBV20-1 and TRBJ2-5, with D possibly matching TRBD2 (7 bases). Looked up from germline, CDR1 is DFQATT and CDR2 is SNEGSKA (reference sequence). This CDR3 has 11 residues. Written as DNA, the CDR3 is TGCAGCTCAGGGGAGGGGGAGACCCAGTACTTC. Protein: CSSGEGETQYF.

This clonotype was recorded many times. The chain combines TRBV12-3 or TRBV12-4 with TRBJ1-6, with unresolved D. The V end was cut by 5 bases, the J end by 8 bases, with 10 bases between. The CDR3 covers 13 residues. The CDR3 DNA reads TGTGCCAGCAGTCCCGACGGGTATTCACCCCTCCACTTT. This gives the protein CASSPDGYSPLHF.

This clonotype was recorded at least ten times. V gene TRBV20-1 combines with J gene TRBJ2-2; 11 bases agree with TRBD2. The CDR3 contains 17 residues. The germline V gene encodes CDR1 DFQATT and CDR2 SNEGSKA (reference sequence). With 0 bases clipped from V and 3 bases from J, the junction kept 6 bases outside the gene matches. Here the CDR3 DNA reads TGCAGTGCTAGAGATACTAGCGGGAGAGGGTACACCGGGGAGCTGTTTTTT. It is translated as CSARDTSGRGYTGELFF.

This clonotype was recorded at least ten times. J is TRBJ1-1 and V is TRBV7-2; tentative D call: TRBD1 (6 bases). V dropped 5 bases and J dropped 5 bases, with 21 bases sitting between them. The CDR3 has 16 residues. Germline values: CDR1 SGHTA, CDR2 FQGNSA. The CDR3 DNA is TGTGCCAGCAGCCCAAGGGCAGGGGCGCGAGGGACTGAAGCTTTCTTT. The encoded protein is CASSPRAGARGTEAFF.

Ten or more counts support this clonotype. The chain is built from TRBV6-6 and TRBJ2-7; D might be TRBD1 (6 bases). This CDR3 has 17 amino acids. Per the germline V gene, CDR1 is MNHNY and CDR2 is SVGAGI (reference sequence). The ends were cut back, 2 bases at V and 5 bases at J, with 22 bases in the middle. CDR3 nucleotides: TGTGCCAGCAGTTACCGACGGGACATCCGCCAAGGGAACGAGCAGTACTTC. Translation: CASSYRRDIRQGNEQYF.

This clonotype was counted at least ten times. The CDR3 coding sequence is TGTGCCAGCAGTTCCCCCGCGTATGGGGTGGTCGAGCAGTACTTC. Translation: CASSSPAYGVVEQYF. The rearrangement uses TRBV27 and TRBJ2-7; D gene ambiguous. CDR1 is MNHEY, CDR2 SMNVEV, per germline (reference sequence). The germline V and J ends were trimmed by 4 bases and 6 bases, with 19 bases remaining between them. The CDR3 length is 15 residues.

This clonotype appeared many times. The V call is TRBV29-1, the J call TRBJ2-1; a weak D match, TRBD1 (7 bases). Germline CDR1 and CDR2: SQVTM and ANQGSEA. This CDR3 region has 15 residues. V was pared by 6 bases and J by 4 bases, with 19 bases between. CDR3: CSVLRGGGVYNEQFF. CDR3 in DNA: TGCAGCGTCCTGCGAGGGGGCGGGGTTTACAATGAGCAGTTCTTC.

This clonotype was seen at least ten times. The chain couples TRBV9 to TRBJ2-7; D is ambiguous. The germline V and J ends were trimmed by 3 bases and 3 bases, with 7 bases remaining between them. The CDR3 extends over 12 amino acids. CDR1 is SGDLS and CDR2 is YYNGEE in the germline V gene. The CDR3 sequence is CASSADGYEQYF. CDR3 nucleotides: TGTGCCAGCAGCGCGGACGGCTACGAGCAGTACTTC.

This clonotype has ten or more counts. The chain joins TRBV7-9 to TRBJ2-5; 10 nucleotides align to TRBD2. CDR1 is SEHNR, CDR2 FQNEAQ, per germline (reference sequence). The CDR3 loop spans 16 amino acids. J lost 4 bases, V lost 5 bases, and 10 bases had no gene match. CDR3 sequence (DNA): TGTGCCAGCAGCCGTCCAGCGGGGGGGCCGAGAGAGACCCAGTACTTC. Amino acids: CASSRPAGGPRETQYF.

This clonotype was counted ten times or more. This CDR3 is CSAQRIRSTGELFF. CDR3 coding DNA: TGCAGTGCCCAGCGGATTAGATCCACCGGGGAGCTGTTTTTT. The V call is TRBV20-1, the J call TRBJ2-2; D may be TRBD2 (5 bases). With 6 bases removed from V and 4 bases from J, the gap between germline ends came to 15 bases. Germline CDR1 DFQATT, CDR2 SNEGSKA (reference sequence). This CDR3 spans 14 amino acids.

This clonotype showed up many times. The rearrangement uses TRBV6-5 and TRBJ2-1; D gene uncertain. Trimming took 8 bases from V and 8 from J, leaving 16 bases between them. CDR1 is MNHEY, CDR2 SVGAGI, per germline. The CDR3 contains 13 residues. CDR3 amino acids: CASSTQAFYEQFF. In DNA, the CDR3 is TGTGCCAGCTCAACCCAAGCCTTTTATGAGCAGTTCTTC.

Many counts were recorded for this clonotype. The chain joins TRBV6-5 to TRBJ1-2, with a weak D call TRBD1 (5 bases). V was cut by 4 bases and J by 4 bases, with 13 bases left in between. The germline V gene has CDR1 MNHEY and CDR2 SVGAGI. The CDR3 covers 14 residues. The CDR3 nucleotides are TGTGCCAGCAGTTTGGGGGTATCGGGCTATGGCTACACCTTC. This codes for CASSLGVSGYGYTF.

This clonotype was observed many times. The DNA for the CDR3 is TGTGCCAGCAGCTTGGGACACATTGGTGCCGGGGAGCTGTTTTTT. This codes for CASSLGHIGAGELFF. This chain links TRBV5-6 with TRBJ2-2; D remains unclear. The CDR3 is made up of 15 amino acids. V was cut by 0 bases and J by 6 bases, with 12 bases left in between. In germline, CDR1 is SGHDT, CDR2 YYEEEE.

In its sample, this clonotype was seen many times. The chain couples TRBV18 to TRBJ1-2; weak D call: TRBD1 (5 bases). The CDR3 runs 15 residues. Germline CDR1 reads KGHSH; CDR2 reads LQKENI. V lost 2 bases to trimming and J lost 6 bases, with 16 bases between them. DNA for the CDR3: TGTGCCAGCTCACCATCGGCGACAGAAAGAGATGGCTACACCTTC. This encodes CASSPSATERDGYTF.

This clonotype appeared many times. The chain recombines TRBV5-1 with TRBJ1-1; TRBD1 is a possible D gene (5 bases). Germline V CDR1 and CDR2: SGHRS, YFSETQ. The germline V and J ends were trimmed by 2 bases and 3 bases, with 11 bases remaining between them. The CDR3 loop spans 14 amino acids. Here the CDR3 reads CASSFRAEDTEAFF. CDR3 DNA: TGCGCCAGCAGCTTCAGGGCGGAGGACACTGAAGCTTTCTTT.

This clonotype was seen at least ten times. The rearrangement links TRBV24-1 to TRBJ2-4, with 10 bases lining up with TRBD1. The CDR3 consists of 17 residues. V shed 4 bases and J 0 bases; nucleotides not matched to a gene: 5. Germline CDR1 reads KGHDR; CDR2 reads SFDVKD. The CDR3: CATSDHGQGGAKNIQYF. CDR3 nucleotide sequence: TGTGCCACCAGTGACCACGGACAGGGGGGAGCCAAAAACATTCAGTACTTC.

About this clonotype itself: This may come from a read error, since a much larger clone is one base off. V and J are TRBV20-1 and TRBJ2-3; D uncertain. This CDR3 is built from 13 residues. V shed 2 bases and J shed 8 bases, with 14 bases lying between them. Per the germline V gene, CDR1 is DFQATT and CDR2 is SNEGSKA (reference sequence). The CDR3: CSARFSRLSTQYF. The CDR3 DNA sequence: TGCAGTGCTAGATTCTCGCGTCTCAGTACGCAGTATTTT.

This clonotype was recorded at least ten times. The chain recombines TRBV10-3 with TRBJ2-2, with 10 bases fitting TRBD2. Germline V gene sequence: CDR1 ENHRY, CDR2 SYGVKD. Trimming at V came to 10 bases and at J to 2 bases, leaving 4 bases not matched to a gene. The CDR3 sequence is 14 residues long. CDR3 DNA sequence: TGTGCCACCATAGCGGGAGGTAACACCGGGGAGCTGTTTTTT. Translation: CATIAGGNTGELFF.

This clonotype was seen repeatedly, ten times or more. The chain employs TRBV7-9 and TRBJ1-6; 9 nucleotides match TRBD1. Trimming removed 5 bases from V and 8 bases from J; junction bases left unmatched: 7. Germline V gene data show CDR1 as SEHNR and CDR2 as FQNEAQ (reference sequence). CDR3 size: 15 residues. The CDR3 region has the DNA TGTGCCAGCAGCCAACAGGGGGCAGATTATTCACCCCTCCACTTT. This gives the protein CASSQQGADYSPLHF.

This clonotype was picked up many times. The V call is TRBV6-2 or TRBV6-3, the J call TRBJ2-3; TRBD2 matches 10 bases. The CDR3 sequence is 18 residues long. CDR1 is MNHEY, CDR2 SVGEGT, per germline. V lost 2 bases to trimming and J lost 3 bases; unmatched junction nucleotides: 11. The CDR3 DNA reads as TGTGCCAGCAGTTACGGCTCTAGCGGGAGTGGATGGACAGATACGCAGTATTTT. Translated: CASSYGSSGSGWTDTQYF.

This clonotype was recorded at least ten times. The chain couples TRBV9 to TRBJ2-6; 8 positions agree with TRBD2. Germline V gene lookup returns CDR1 SGDLS and CDR2 YYNGEE. The CDR3 runs 21 residues. The junction had 20 bases not matched to a gene; V was cut back by 3 bases and J by 3 bases. In nucleotides, the CDR3 is TGTGCCAGCAGCGGGTTGGGGACAACCAGCGGGAGTGGGCGTGGGGCCAACGTCCTGACTTTC. Protein sequence: CASSGLGTTSGSGRGANVLTF. Based on the CDR3 plus reference TRBV9 and TRBJ2-6, the full variable domain is DSGVTQTPKHLITATGQRVTLRCSPRSGDLSVYWYQQSLDQGLQFLIQYYNGEERAKGNILERFSAQQFPDLHSELNLSSLELGDSALYFCASSGLGTTSGSGRGANVLTFGAGSRLTVL.

In this sample, this clonotype turned up many times. The chain links TRBV19 to TRBJ1-5, with D uncertain. The CDR3 runs 14 residues. Trimming shortened V by 0 bases and J by 1 base, and 4 bases separated the two germline ends. CDR1 is LNHDA, CDR2 SQIVND, per germline (reference sequence). CDR3 residues: CASSIDLSNQPQHF. The CDR3 coding sequence is TGTGCCAGTAGTATAGACCTAAGCAATCAGCCCCAGCATTTT.

This clonotype has a count of ten or more. The rearrangement uses TRBV12-3 or TRBV12-4 and TRBJ2-1, with TRBD2 matching 11 bases. The CDR3 is 18 residues long. The J segment lost 0 bases and the V segment lost 5 bases, leaving 9 bases of the junction unmatched. The CDR3 DNA sequence: TGTGCCAGCAGTAACACCTTAGCGGGGGGGTTCTCCTACAATGAGCAGTTCTTC. Protein: CASSNTLAGGFSYNEQFF.

This clonotype showed up many times. The chain carries TRBV15 and TRBJ2-1; D is possibly TRBD2 (6 bases). Looked up from germline, CDR1 is LNHNV and CDR2 is YYDKDF (reference sequence). This CDR3 spans 15 amino acids. With 3 bases removed from V and 9 bases from J, the gap between germline ends came to 18 bases. CDR3 sequence reads: CATSRTPRGTGEQFF. CDR3 DNA sequence: TGTGCCACCAGCAGGACCCCTCGCGGGACTGGTGAGCAGTTCTTC.

This clonotype was detected ten times or more. V is TRBV20-1 and J is TRBJ2-1; 10 nucleotides align to TRBD1. CDR1 and CDR2 (germline): DFQATT, SNEGSKA (reference sequence). The trim removed 4 bases at V and 6 bases at J, leaving 9 bases unmatched. The CDR3 length is 15 residues. The CDR3 DNA reads TGCAGTGCTAAGACTGGGACAGGGGCCGGCAATGAGCAGTTCTTC. This gives the protein CSAKTGTGAGNEQFF.

Many counts were recorded for this clonotype. V gene TRBV28 combines with J gene TRBJ2-5; TRBD2 aligns across 11 bases. From germline, CDR1 is MDHEN and CDR2 SYDVKM. This CDR3 contains 13 residues. Trimming cost V 8 bases and J 3 bases; bases outside gene matches: 2. The CDR3 DNA is TGTGCCAGCGTAGCGGGAGGGGAAGAGACCCAGTACTTC. It codes for CASVAGGEETQYF.

This clonotype was seen at least ten times. V is TRBV12-5 and J is TRBJ1-1; TRBD1 might be the D (6 bases). CDR1 is LGHNT and CDR2 is FRNRAP in the germline V gene. The CDR3 has 14 amino acids. V was cut by 5 bases and J by 0 bases, with 10 bases left in between. The CDR3 DNA reads TGTGCTAGTGGTCCAGGACAGCTGAACACTGAAGCTTTCTTT. It is translated as CASGPGQLNTEAFF.